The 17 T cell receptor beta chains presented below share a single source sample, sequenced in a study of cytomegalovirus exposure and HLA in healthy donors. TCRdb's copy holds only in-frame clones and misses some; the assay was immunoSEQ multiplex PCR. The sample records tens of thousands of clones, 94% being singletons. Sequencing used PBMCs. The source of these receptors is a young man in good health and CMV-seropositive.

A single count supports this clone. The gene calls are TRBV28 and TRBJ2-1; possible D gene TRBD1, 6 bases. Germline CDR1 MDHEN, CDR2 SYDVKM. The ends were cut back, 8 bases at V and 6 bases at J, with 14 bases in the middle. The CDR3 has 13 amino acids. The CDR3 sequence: CASGIAGANEQFF. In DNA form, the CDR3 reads TGTGCCAGCGGGATAGCAGGGGCCAATGAGCAGTTCTTC. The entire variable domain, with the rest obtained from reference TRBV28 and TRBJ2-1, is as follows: DVKVTQSSRYLVKRTGEKVFLECVQDMDHENMFWYRQDPGLGLRLIYFSYDVKMKEKGDIPEGYSVSREKKERFSLILESASTNQTSMYLCASGIAGANEQFFGPGTRLTVL.

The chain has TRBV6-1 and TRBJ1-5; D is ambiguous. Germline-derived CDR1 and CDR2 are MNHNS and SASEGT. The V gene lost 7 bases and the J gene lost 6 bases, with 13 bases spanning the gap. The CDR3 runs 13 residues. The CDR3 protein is CASNADVSQPQHF. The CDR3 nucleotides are TGTGCCAGCAATGCGGATGTGAGTCAGCCCCAGCATTTT.

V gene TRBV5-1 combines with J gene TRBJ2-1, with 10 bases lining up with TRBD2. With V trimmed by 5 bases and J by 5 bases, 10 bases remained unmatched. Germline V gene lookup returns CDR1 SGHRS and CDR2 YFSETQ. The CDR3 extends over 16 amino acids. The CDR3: CASRESASGGHNEQFF. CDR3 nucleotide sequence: TGCGCCAGCAGAGAGTCCGCTAGCGGGGGACACAATGAGCAGTTCTTC.

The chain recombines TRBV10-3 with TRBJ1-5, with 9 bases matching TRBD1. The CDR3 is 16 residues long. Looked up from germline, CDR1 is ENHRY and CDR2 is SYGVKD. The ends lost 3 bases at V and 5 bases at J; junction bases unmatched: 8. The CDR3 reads CAISEEKQGADQPQHF. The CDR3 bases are TGTGCCATCAGTGAAGAAAAACAGGGGGCGGATCAGCCCCAGCATTTT.

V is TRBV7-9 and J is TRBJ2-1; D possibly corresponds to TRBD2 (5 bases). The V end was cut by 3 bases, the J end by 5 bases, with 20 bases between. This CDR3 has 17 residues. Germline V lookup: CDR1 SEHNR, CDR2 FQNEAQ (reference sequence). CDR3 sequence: CASSFLLSGSTHNEQFF. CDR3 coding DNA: TGTGCCAGCAGCTTTCTTCTGAGCGGTTCCACCCACAATGAGCAGTTCTTC.

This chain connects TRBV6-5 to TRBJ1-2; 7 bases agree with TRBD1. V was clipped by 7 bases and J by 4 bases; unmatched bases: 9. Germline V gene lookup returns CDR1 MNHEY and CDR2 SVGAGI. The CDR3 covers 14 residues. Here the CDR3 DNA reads TGTGCCAGCAAAACAGGGGCTCAGGGCTATGGCTACACCTTC. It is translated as CASKTGAQGYGYTF.

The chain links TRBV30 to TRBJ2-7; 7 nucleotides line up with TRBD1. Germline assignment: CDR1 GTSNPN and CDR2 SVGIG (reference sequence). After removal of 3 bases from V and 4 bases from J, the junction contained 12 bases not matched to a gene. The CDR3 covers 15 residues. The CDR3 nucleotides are TGTGCCTGGAGCCTCGTGAACAGGGGTCCTTACGAGCAGTACTTC. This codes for CAWSLVNRGPYEQYF.

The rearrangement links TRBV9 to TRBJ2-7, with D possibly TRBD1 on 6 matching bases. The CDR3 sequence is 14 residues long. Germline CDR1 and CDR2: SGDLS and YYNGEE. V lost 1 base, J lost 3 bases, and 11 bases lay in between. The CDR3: CASSVSGDLYEQYF. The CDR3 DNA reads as TGTGCCAGCAGCGTATCAGGGGACCTCTACGAGCAGTACTTC.

In DNA form, the CDR3 reads TGTGCCAGCAGTTTAATGGGACTAGCCGGCGAGGATACGCAGTATTTT. This codes for CASSLMGLAGEDTQYF. The chain employs TRBV27 and TRBJ2-3; 9 nucleotides match TRBD2. The ends lost 2 bases at V and 6 bases at J; junction bases unmatched: 9. The CDR3 is 16 amino acids. Germline assignment: CDR1 MNHEY and CDR2 SMNVEV (reference sequence).

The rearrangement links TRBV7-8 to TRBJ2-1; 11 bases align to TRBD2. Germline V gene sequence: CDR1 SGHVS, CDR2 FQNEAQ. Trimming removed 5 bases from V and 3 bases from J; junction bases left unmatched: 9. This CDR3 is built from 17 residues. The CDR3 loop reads CASSTGTSGAHYNEQFF. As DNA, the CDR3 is TGTGCCAGCAGCACAGGGACTAGCGGAGCCCACTACAATGAGCAGTTCTTC.

The CDR3 DNA sequence: TGTGCCAGTAGTATGTCTAGCGGGAGTCGGGGGGAGACCCAGTACTTC. Protein product: CASSMSSGSRGETQYF. The chain joins TRBV19 to TRBJ2-5; 10 nucleotides line up with TRBD2. J lost 5 bases, V lost 3 bases, and 9 bases had no gene match. The CDR3 loop spans 16 amino acids. Germline CDR1 reads LNHDA; CDR2 reads SQIVND (reference sequence).

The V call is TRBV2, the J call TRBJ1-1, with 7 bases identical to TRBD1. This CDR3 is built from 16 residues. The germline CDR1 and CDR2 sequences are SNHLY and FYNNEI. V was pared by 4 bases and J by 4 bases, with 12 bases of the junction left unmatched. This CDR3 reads CASSGYWDSGGTEAFF. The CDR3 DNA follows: TGTGCCAGCAGTGGATACTGGGACAGTGGGGGCACTGAAGCTTTCTTT. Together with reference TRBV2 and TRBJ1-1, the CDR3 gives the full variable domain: EPEVTQTPSHQVTQMGQEVILRCVPISNHLYFYWYRQILGQKVEFLVSFYNNEISEKSEIFDDQFSVERPDGSNFTLKIRSTKLEDSAMYFCASSGYWDSGGTEAFFGQGTRLTVV.

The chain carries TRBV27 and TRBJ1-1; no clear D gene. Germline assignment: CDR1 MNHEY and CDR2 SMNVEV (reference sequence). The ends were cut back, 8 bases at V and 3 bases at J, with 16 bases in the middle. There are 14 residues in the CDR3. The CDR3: CASRIGVAYTEAFF. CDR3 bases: TGTGCCAGCCGGATCGGGGTCGCCTACACTGAAGCTTTCTTT.

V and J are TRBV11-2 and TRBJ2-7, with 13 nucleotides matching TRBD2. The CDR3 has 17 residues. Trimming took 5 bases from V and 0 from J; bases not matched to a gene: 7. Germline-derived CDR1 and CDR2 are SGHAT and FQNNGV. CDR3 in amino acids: CASSLQLAGGPSYEQYF. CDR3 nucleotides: TGTGCCAGCAGCCTACAACTAGCGGGAGGGCCCTCCTACGAGCAGTACTTC.

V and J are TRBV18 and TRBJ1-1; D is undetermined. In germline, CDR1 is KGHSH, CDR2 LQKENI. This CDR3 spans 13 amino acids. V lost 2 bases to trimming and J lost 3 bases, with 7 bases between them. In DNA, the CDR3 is TGTGCCAGCTCACCAGGCACCTACACTGAAGCTTTCTTT. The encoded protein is CASSPGTYTEAFF. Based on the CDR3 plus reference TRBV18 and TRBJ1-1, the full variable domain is NAGVMQNPRHLVRRRGQEARLRCSPMKGHSHVYWYRQLPEEGLKFMVYLQKENIIDESGMPKERFSAEFPKEGPSILRIQQVVRGDSAAYFCASSPGTYTEAFFGQGTRLTVV.

The CDR3 DNA is TGTGCCAGCAGTGAATCTAGCGGGATGGCGGATACGCAGTATTTT. Protein: CASSESSGMADTQYF. This chain connects TRBV6-4 to TRBJ2-3; 9 bases map to TRBD2. Germline V gene lookup returns CDR1 MRHNA and CDR2 SNTAGT. Germline trimming cut 3 bases from V and 6 bases from J; bases unmatched to any gene: 7. The CDR3 is 15 residues long.

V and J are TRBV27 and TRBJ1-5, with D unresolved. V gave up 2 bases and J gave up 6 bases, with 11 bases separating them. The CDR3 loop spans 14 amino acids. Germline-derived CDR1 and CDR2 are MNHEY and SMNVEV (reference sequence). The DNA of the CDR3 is TGTGCCAGCAGTTTAAAAGGCGGCGGTCAGCCCCAGCATTTT. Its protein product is CASSLKGGGQPQHF.